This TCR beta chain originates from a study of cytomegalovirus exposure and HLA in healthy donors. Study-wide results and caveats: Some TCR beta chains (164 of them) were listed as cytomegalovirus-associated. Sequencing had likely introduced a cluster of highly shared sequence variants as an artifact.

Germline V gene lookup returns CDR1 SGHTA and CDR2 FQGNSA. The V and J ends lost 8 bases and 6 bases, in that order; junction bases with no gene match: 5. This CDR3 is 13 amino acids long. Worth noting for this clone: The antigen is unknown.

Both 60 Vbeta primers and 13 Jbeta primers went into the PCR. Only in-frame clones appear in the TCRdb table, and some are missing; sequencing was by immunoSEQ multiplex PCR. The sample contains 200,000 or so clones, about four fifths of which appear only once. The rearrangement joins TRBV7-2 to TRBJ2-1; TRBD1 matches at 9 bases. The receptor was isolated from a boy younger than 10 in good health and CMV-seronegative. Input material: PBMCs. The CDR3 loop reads CASGTGIGNEQFF. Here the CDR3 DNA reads TGTGCCAGCGGGACAGGGATAGGCAATGAGCAGTTCTTC.